This T cell receptor beta chain is drawn from a study of blood T cell repertoires in COVID-19. Study information: COVID-19 samples from acute and convalescent phases originated in the United States, Italy and Spain. PBMCs, B-cell-depleted T cells, or T cells provided the cDNA or gDNA that made up the material.

The CDR3 has 16 amino acids. Looked up from germline, CDR1 is MNHEY and CDR2 is SMNVEV (reference sequence). With V trimmed by 4 bases and J by 5 bases, 12 bases remained unmatched. Authors' analysis steps: Reference gene primers were amplified, and this amplification served to estimate nucleated cell counts. Clones were sequenced by immunoSEQ multiplex PCR, and TCRdb holds only the in-frame ones, with some missing. Clonal size and the V and J genes are those of that table, whereas D and trimming came from the DNA. The sample yields more than 65,000 clones, about 68% seen once. The material sequenced was peripheral blood. The source of this sequence is a woman aged 70-85 years with acute or convalescent COVID-19. The V call is TRBV27, the J call TRBJ1-2; 8 nucleotides match TRBD1. The CDR3 loop is CASSSIRQGPSYGYTF. CDR3 coding DNA: TGTGCCAGCAGTTCTATTAGACAGGGGCCCTCATATGGCTACACCTTC.